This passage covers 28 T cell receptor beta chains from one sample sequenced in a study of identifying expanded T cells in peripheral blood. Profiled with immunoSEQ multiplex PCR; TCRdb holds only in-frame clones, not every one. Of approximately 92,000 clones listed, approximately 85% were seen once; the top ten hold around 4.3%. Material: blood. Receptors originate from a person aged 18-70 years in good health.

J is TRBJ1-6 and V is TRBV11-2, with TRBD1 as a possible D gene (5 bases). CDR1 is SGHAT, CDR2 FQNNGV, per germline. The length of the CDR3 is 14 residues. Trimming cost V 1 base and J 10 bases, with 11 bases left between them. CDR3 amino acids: CASSLVGGGSPLHF. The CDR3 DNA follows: TGTGCCAGCAGCTTAGTGGGGGGGGGATCACCCCTCCACTTT.

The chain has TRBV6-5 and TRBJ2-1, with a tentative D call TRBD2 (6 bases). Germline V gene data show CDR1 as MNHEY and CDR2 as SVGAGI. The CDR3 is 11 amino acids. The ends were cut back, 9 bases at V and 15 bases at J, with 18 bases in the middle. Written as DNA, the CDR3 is TGTGCCAGTGGGGAAGGGACTGGGGGGTTCTTC. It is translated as CASGEGTGGFF.

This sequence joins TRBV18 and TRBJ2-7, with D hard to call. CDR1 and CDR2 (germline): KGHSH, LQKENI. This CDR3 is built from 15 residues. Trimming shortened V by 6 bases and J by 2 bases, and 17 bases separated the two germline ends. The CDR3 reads CASSPRMVQPYEQYF. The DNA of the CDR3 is TGTGCCAGCTCGCCAAGAATGGTACAACCCTACGAGCAGTACTTC.

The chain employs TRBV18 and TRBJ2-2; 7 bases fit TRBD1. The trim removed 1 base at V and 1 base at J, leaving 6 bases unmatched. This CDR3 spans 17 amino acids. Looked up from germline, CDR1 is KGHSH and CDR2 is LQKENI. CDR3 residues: CASSPLLGTVNTGELFF. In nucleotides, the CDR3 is TGTGCCAGCTCACCACTACTTGGGACAGTGAACACCGGGGAGCTGTTTTTT.

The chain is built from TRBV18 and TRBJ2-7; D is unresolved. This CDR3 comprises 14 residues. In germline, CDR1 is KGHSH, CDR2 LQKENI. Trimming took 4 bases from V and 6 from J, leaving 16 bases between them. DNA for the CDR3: TGTGCCAGCTCACTTTACGACGGTTATGGCGAGCAGTACTTC. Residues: CASSLYDGYGEQYF. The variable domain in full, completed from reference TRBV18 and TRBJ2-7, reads NAGVMQNPRHLVRRRGQEARLRCSPMKGHSHVYWYRQLPEEGLKFMVYLQKENIIDESGMPKERFSAEFPKEGPSILRIQQVVRGDSAAYFCASSLYDGYGEQYFGPGTRLTVT.

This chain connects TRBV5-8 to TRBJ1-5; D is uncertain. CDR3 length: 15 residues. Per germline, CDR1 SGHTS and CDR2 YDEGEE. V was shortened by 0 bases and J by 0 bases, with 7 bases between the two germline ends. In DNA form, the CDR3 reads TGTGCCAGCAGCTTGGCGGGATATAGCAATCAGCCCCAGCATTTT. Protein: CASSLAGYSNQPQHF.

Here the CDR3 reads CASSATGGWYGYTF. The CDR3, as DNA: TGTGCCAGCAGCGCTACCGGCGGATGGTATGGCTACACCTTC. V gene TRBV7-6 combines with J gene TRBJ1-2; D is ambiguous. Trimming shortened V by 5 bases and J by 5 bases, and 15 bases separated the two germline ends. CDR3 size: 14 residues. Germline-derived CDR1 and CDR2 are SGHVS and FNYEAQ.

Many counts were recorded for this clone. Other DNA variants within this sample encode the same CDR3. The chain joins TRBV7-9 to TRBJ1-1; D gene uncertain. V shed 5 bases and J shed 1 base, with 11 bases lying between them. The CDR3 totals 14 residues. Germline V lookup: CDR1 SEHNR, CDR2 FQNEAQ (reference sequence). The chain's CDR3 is CASSPRLGNTEAFF. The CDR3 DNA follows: TGTGCCAGCAGCCCACGACTCGGGAACACTGAAGCTTTCTTT. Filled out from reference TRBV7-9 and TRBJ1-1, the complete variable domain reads DTGVSQNPRHKITKRGQNVTFRCDPISEHNRLYWYRQTLGQGPEFLTYFQNEAQLEKSRLLSDRFSAERPKGSFSTLEIQRTEQGDSAMYLCASSPRLGNTEAFFGQGTRLTVV.

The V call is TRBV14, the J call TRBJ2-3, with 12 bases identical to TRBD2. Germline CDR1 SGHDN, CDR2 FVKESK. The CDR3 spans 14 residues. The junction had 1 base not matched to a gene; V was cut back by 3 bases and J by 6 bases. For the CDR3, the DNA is TGTGCCAGCAGCCACGGACTAGCGGGGGATACGCAGTATTTT. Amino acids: CASSHGLAGDTQYF. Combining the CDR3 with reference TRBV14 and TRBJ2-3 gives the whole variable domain EAGVTQFPSHSVIEKGQTVTLRCDPISGHDNLYWYRRVMGKEIKFLLHFVKESKQDESGMPNNRFLAERTGGTYSTLKVQPAELEDSGVYFCASSHGLAGDTQYFGPGTRLTVL.

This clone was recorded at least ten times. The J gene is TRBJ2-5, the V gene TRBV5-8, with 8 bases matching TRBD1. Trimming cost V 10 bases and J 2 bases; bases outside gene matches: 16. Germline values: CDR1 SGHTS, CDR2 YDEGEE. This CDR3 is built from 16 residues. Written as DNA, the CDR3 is TGTGCCTCTCAAACCGGGCGCAGGGGGCCGCAAGAGACCCAGTACTTC. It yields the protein CASQTGRRGPQETQYF.

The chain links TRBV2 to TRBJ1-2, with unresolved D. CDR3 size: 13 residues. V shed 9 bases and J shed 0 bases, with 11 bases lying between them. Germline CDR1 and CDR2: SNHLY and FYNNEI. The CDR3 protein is CASVYPTNYGYTF. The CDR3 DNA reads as TGTGCCAGTGTTTATCCGACTAACTATGGCTACACCTTC.

The CDR3 reads CASSSLFFPMAPSYNEQFF. The DNA for the CDR3 is TGTGCCAGCAGCTCCCTGTTTTTCCCCATGGCTCCCTCCTACAATGAGCAGTTCTTC. The V and J genes are TRBV7-8 and TRBJ2-1; D call uncertain. CDR1 SGHVS and CDR2 FQNEAQ come from the germline V gene. V was clipped by 4 bases and J by 0 bases, with 22 bases between them. The CDR3 is 19 residues long.

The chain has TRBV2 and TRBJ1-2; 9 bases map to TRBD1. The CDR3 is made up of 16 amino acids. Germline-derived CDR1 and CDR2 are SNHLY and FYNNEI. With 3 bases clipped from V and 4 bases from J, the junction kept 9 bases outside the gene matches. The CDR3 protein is CASSDGGTGTLYGYTF. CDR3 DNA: TGTGCCAGCAGTGACGGCGGGACAGGGACTCTCTATGGCTACACCTTC.

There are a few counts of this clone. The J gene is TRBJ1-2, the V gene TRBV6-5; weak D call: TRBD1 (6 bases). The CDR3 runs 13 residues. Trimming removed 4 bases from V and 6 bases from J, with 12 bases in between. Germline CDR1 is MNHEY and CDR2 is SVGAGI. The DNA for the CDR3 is TGTGCCAGCAGTTTTGGGGGGCTTGATGGCTACACCTTC. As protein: CASSFGGLDGYTF.

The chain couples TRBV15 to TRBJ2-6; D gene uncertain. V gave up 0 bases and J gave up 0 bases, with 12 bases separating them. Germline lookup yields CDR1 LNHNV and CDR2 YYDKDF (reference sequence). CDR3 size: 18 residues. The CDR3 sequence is CATSRDPVGGSGANVLTF. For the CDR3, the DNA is TGTGCCACCAGCAGAGATCCAGTGGGTGGCTCTGGGGCCAACGTCCTGACTTTC. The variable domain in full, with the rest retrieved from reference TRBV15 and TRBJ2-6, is DAMVIQNPRYQVTQFGKPVTLSCSQTLNHNVMYWYQQKSSQAPKLLFHYYDKDFNNEADTPDNFQSRRPNTSFCFLDIRSPGLGDTAMYLCATSRDPVGGSGANVLTFGAGSRLTVL.

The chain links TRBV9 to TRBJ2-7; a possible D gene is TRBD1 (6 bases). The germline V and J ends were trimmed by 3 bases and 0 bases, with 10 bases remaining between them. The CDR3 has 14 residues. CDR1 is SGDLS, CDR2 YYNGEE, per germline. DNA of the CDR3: TGTGCCAGCAGCGGACAGGAAAACTCCTACGAGCAGTACTTC. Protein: CASSGQENSYEQYF. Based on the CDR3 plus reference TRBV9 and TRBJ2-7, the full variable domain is DSGVTQTPKHLITATGQRVTLRCSPRSGDLSVYWYQQSLDQGLQFLIQYYNGEERAKGNILERFSAQQFPDLHSELNLSSLELGDSALYFCASSGQENSYEQYFGPGTRLTVT.

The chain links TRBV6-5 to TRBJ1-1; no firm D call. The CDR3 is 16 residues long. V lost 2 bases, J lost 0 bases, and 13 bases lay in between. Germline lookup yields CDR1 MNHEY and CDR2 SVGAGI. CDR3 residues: CASSYRRSRVNTEAFF. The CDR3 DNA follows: TGTGCCAGCAGTTACCGTCGATCGAGGGTGAACACTGAAGCTTTCTTT.

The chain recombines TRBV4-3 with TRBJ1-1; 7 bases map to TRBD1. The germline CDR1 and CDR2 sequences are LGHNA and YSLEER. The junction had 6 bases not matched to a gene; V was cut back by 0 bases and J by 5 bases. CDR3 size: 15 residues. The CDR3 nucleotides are TGCGCCAGCAGCCAAGACGACAGGGTAAATACTGAAGCTTTCTTT. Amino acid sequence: CASSQDDRVNTEAFF.

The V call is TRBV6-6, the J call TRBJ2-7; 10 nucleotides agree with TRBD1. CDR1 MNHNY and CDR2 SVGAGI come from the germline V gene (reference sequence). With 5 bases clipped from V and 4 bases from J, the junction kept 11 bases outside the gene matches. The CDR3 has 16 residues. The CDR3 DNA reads TGTGCCAGCAGTATGACAGGGGGCTCATTGCGGTACGAGCAGTACTTC. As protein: CASSMTGGSLRYEQYF.

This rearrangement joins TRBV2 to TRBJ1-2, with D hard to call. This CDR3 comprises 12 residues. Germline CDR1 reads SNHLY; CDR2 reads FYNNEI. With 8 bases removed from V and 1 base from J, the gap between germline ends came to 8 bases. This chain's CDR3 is CASVESNYGYTF. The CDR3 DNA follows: TGTGCCAGCGTAGAGAGTAACTATGGCTACACCTTC.

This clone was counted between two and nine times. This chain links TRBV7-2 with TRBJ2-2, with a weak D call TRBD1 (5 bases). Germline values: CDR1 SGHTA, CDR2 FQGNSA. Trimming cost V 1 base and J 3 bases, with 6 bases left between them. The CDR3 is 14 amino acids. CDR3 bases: TGTGCCAGCAGCTTAGGGACATACACCGGGGAGCTGTTTTTT. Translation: CASSLGTYTGELFF.

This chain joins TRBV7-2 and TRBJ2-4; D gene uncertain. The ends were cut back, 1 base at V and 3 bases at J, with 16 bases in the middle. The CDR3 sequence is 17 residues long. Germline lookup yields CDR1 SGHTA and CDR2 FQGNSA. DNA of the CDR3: TGTGCCAGCAGCTTAGGGTTCTGGCAGATGGGCAAAAACATTCAGTACTTC. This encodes CASSLGFWQMGKNIQYF.

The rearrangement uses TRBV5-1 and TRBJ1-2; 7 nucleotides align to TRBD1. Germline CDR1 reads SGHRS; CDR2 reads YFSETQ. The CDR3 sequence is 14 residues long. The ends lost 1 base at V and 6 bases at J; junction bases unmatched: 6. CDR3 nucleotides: TGCGCCAGCAGCTTGACTCAGGGGGAGGATGGCTACACCTTC. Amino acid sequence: CASSLTQGEDGYTF.

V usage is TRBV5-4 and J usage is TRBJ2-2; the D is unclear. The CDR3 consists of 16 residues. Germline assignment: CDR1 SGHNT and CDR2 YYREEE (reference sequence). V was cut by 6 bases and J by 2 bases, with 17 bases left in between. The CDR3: CASKKGGRLNTGELFF. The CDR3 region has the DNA TGTGCCAGCAAAAAAGGTGGCAGACTCAACACCGGGGAGCTGTTTTTT.

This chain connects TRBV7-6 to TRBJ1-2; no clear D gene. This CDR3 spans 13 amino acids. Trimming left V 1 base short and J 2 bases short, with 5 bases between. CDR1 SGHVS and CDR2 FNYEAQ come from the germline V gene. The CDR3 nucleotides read TGTGCCAGCAGCTTAGGGCAGAACTATGGCTACACCTTC. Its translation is CASSLGQNYGYTF.

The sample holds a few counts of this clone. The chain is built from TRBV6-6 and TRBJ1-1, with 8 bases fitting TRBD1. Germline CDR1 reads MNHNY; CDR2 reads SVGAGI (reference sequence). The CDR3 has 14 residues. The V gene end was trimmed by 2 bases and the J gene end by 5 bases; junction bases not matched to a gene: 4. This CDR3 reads CASSYKDRVTEAFF. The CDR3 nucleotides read TGTGCCAGCAGTTACAAGGACAGGGTGACTGAAGCTTTCTTT.

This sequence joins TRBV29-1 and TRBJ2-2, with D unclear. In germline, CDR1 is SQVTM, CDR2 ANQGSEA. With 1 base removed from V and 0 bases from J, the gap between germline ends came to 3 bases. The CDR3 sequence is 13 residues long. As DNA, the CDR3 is TGCAGCGTTGAAGGTCCGAACACCGGGGAGCTGTTTTTT. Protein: CSVEGPNTGELFF.

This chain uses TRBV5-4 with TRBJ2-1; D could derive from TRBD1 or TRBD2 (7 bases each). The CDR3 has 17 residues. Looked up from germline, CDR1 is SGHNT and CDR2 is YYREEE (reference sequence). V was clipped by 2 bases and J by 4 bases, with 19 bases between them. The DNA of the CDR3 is TGTGCCAGCAGCTTCCGTCAGGGGGGGGTACCATACAATGAGCAGTTCTTC. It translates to CASSFRQGGVPYNEQFF.